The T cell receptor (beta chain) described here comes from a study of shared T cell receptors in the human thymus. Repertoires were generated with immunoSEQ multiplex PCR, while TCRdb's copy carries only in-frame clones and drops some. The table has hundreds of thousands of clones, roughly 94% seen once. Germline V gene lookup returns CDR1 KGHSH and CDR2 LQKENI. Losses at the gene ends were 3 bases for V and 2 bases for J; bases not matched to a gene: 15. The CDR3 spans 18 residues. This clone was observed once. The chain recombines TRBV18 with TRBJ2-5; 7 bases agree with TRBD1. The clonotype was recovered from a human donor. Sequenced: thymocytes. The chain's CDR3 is CASSPLGYSGQIQETQYF. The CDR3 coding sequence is TGTGCCAGCTCACCTTTAGGATACTCGGGACAGATACAAGAGACCCAGTACTTC.